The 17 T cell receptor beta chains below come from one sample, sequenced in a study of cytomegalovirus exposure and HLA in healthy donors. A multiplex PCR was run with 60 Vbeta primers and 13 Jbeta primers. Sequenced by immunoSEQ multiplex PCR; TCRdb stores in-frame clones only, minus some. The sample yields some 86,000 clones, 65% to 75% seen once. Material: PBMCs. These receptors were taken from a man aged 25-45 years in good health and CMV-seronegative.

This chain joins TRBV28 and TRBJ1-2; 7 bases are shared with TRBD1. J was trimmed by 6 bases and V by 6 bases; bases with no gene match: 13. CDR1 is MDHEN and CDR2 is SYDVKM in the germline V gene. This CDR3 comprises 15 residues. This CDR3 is CASRQAPRDRDGYTF. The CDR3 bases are TGTGCCAGCAGACAAGCCCCTCGGGACAGAGATGGCTACACCTTC.

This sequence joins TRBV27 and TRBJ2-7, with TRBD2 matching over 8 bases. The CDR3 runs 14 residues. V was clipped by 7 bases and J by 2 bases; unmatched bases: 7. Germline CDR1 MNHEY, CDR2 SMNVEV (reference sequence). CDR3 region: CASTSTSGAYEQYF. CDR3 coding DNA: TGTGCCAGCACTTCCACTAGCGGTGCCTACGAGCAGTACTTC.

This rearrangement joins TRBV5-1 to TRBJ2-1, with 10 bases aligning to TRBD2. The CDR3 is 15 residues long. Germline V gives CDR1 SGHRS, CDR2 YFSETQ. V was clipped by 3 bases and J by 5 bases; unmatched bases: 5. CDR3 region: CASSWGSGRNNEQFF. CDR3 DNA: TGCGCCAGCAGCTGGGGTAGCGGGAGGAACAATGAGCAGTTCTTC.

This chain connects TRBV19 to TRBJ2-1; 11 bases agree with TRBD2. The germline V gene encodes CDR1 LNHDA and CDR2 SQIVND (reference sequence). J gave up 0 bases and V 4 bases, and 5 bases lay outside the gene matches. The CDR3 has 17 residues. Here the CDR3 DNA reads TGTGCCAGTAGTACAGGACTAGCGGGTCACTCCTACAATGAGCAGTTCTTC. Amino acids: CASSTGLAGHSYNEQFF. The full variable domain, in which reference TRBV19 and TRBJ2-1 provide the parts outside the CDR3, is DGGITQSPKYLFRKEGQNVTLSCEQNLNHDAMYWYRQDPGQGLRLIYYSQIVNDFQKGDIAEGYSVSREKKESFPLTVTSAQKNPTAFYLCASSTGLAGHSYNEQFFGPGTRLTVL.

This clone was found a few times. CDR3 residues: CASSEGGADTEAFF. DNA for the CDR3: TGTGCCAGCAGCGAAGGGGGCGCGGACACTGAAGCTTTCTTT. The V call is TRBV7-8, the J call TRBJ1-1; 7 nucleotides match TRBD1. The ends lost 5 bases at V and 3 bases at J; junction bases unmatched: 6. Germline-derived CDR1 and CDR2 are SGHVS and FQNEAQ. The CDR3 is 14 amino acids.

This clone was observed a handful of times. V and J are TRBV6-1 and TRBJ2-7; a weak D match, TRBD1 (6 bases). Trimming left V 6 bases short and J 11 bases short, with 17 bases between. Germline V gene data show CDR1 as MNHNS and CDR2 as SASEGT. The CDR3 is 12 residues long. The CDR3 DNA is TGTGCCAGCAGGGGGGCCTCCCGCCCAAAGTACTTC. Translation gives CASRGASRPKYF.

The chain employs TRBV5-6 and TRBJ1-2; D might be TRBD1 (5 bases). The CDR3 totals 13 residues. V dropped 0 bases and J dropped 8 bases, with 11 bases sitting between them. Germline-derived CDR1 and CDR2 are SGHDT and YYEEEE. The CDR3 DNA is TGTGCCAGCAGCTTGGGTGACAGCGGGGGCTACACCTTC. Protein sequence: CASSLGDSGGYTF. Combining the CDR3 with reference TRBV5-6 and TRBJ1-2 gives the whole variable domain DAGVTQSPTHLIKTRGQQVTLRCSPKSGHDTVSWYQQALGQGPQFIFQYYEEEERQRGNFPDRFSGHQFPNYSSELNVNALLLGDSALYLCASSLGDSGGYTFGSGTRLTVV.

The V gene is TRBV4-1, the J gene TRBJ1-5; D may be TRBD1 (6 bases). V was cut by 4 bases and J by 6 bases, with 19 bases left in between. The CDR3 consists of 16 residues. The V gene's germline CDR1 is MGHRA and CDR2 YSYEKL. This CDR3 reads CASSPEPTGYAQPQHF. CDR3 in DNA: TGCGCCAGCAGCCCCGAACCCACAGGGTACGCTCAGCCCCAGCATTTT.

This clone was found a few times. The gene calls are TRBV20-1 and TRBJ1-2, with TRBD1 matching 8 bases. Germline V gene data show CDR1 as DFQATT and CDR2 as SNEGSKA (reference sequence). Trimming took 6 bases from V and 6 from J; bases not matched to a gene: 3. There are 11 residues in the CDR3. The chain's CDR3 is CSARTGNGYTF. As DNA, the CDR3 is TGCAGTGCCCGGACAGGGAATGGCTACACCTTC.

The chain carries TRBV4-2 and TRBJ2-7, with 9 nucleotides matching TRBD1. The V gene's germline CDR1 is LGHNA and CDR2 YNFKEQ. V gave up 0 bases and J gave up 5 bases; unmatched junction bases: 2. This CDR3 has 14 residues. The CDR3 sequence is CASSQDGQGNEQYF. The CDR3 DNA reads TGTGCCAGCAGCCAAGACGGACAGGGGAACGAGCAGTACTTC.

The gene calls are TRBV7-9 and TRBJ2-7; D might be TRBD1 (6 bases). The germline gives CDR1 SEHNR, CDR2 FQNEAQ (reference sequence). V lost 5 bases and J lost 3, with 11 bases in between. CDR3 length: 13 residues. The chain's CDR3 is CASSTMGHYEQYF. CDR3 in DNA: TGTGCCAGCAGCACGATGGGACACTACGAGCAGTACTTC.

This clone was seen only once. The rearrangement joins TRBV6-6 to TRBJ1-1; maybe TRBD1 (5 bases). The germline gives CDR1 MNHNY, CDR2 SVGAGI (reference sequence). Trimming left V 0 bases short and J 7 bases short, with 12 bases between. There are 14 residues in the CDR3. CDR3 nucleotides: TGTGCCAGCAGTTACTCGGGTGCGGGGCTTGAAGCTTTCTTT. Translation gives CASSYSGAGLEAFF.

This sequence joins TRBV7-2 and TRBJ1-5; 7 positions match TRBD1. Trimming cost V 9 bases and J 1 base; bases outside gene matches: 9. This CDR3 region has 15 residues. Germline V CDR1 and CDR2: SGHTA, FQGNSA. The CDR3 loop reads CASGGLQGSNQPQHF. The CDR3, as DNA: TGTGCCAGTGGAGGGCTACAGGGGAGCAATCAGCCCCAGCATTTT. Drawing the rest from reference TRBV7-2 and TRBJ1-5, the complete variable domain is GAGVSQSPSNKVTEKGKDVELRCDPISGHTALYWYRQSLGQGLEFLIYFQGNSAPDKSGLPSDRFSAERTGGSVSTLTIQRTQQEDSAVYLCASGGLQGSNQPQHFGDGTRLSIL.

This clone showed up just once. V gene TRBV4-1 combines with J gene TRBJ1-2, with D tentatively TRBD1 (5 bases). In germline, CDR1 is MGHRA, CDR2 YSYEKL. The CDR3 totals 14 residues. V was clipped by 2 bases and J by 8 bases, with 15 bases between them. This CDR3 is CASSQFSREDGYTF. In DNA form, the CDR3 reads TGCGCCAGCAGCCAATTTAGCAGGGAGGACGGCTACACCTTC.

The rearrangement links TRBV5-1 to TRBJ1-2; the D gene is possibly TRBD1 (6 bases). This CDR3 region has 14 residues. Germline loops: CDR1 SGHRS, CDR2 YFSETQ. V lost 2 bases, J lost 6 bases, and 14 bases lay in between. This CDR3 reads CASSLNVQGHGYTF. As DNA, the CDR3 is TGCGCCAGCAGCTTAAATGTACAGGGCCATGGCTACACCTTC.

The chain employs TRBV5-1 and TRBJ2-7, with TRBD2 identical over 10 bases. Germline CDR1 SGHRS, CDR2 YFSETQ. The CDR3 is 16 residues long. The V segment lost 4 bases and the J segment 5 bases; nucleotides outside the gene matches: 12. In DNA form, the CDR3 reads TGCGCCAGCAGCCTGGAGGTAGCGGGAGGCGGCGACGAGCAGTACTTC. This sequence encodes CASSLEVAGGGDEQYF.

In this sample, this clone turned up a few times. CDR3 nucleotides: TGCGCCAGCAGCCAAAGGGACGGGAGCTCCTACGAGCAGTACTTC. Protein: CASSQRDGSSYEQYF. The gene calls are TRBV4-1 and TRBJ2-5, with a possible D match to TRBD2 (6 bases). The J call could be wrong; TRBJ2-7 is a better fit for the DNA end. Germline V gives CDR1 MGHRA, CDR2 YSYEKL. This CDR3 has 15 amino acids.